The present entry profiles one TCR beta chain with its context. Its antigen is undetermined. Germline loops: CDR1 SGHTA, CDR2 FQGNSA. Trimming left V 3 bases short and J 3 bases short, with 9 bases between. This CDR3 comprises 13 residues. The 5'RACE template-switching step produced TCR cDNA and added a universal primer site and UMIs. TCRdb called the 5' RACE reads again in MiXCR, with one record for every CDR3 protein. The sample holds 500,000 to 650,000 distinct CDR3 sequences, roughly a sixth seen once. This sample stems from a study of T cells after yellow fever vaccination. General study results and limits: A limited proportion of clonotypes was detected within both the CD4 and CD8 compartments. The booster response re-showed most primary clones: about 96% CD4, approximately 90% CD8. It was the secondary response that reached its peak faster, day 5 versus 15, but it was weaker.

This receptor was obtained from a man between 18 and 29 years old who received the YFV17D yellow fever vaccine. This specimen was PBMCs, taken less than 6 days after the first yellow fever vaccination. V usage is TRBV7-2 and J usage is TRBJ2-7, with unresolved D. In DNA, the CDR3 is TGTGCCAGCAGCTTCTCCGACCTCTACGAGCAGTACGTC. This gives the protein CASSFSDLYEQYV.